The 32 T cell receptor beta chains below all came from one sample that was sequenced in a study of blood T cells in healthy people across ages. Primed by a sample-barcoded 5' primer and a J-beta primer mix, a second PCR proceeded for 7 to 11 cycles. Each CDR3 protein gets one entry after TCRdb re-called the 5' RACE reads with MiXCR. The table shows just over 800,000 distinct CDR3 sequences, with approximately 65% occurring only once. The sequenced material came from blood. Source of these receptors: a man aged 25-45 years in good health.

This chain connects TRBV7-2 to TRBJ2-1; D is perhaps TRBD1 or TRBD2 (5 bases each). V shed 0 bases and J shed 10 bases, with 16 bases lying between them. There are 15 residues in the CDR3. Germline CDR1 reads SGHTA; CDR2 reads FQGNSA. CDR3 region: CASSLAGRGATEQFF. In DNA, the CDR3 is TGTGCCAGCAGCTTAGCGGGACGGGGAGCAACCGAGCAGTTCTTC. Using reference TRBV7-2 and TRBJ2-1 for the parts outside the CDR3, the full variable domain is GAGVSQSPSNKVTEKGKDVELRCDPISGHTALYWYRQSLGQGLEFLIYFQGNSAPDKSGLPSDRFSAERTGGSVSTLTIQRTQQEDSAVYLCASSLAGRGATEQFFGPGTRLTVL.

This clonotype turned up a few times. The chain is built from TRBV5-1 and TRBJ2-7; 8 bases fit TRBD1. Trimming removed 4 bases from V and 1 base from J; junction bases left unmatched: 4. Germline CDR1 and CDR2: SGHRS and YFSETQ. CDR3 size: 14 residues. This CDR3 is CASSQQGESYEQYF. The CDR3 nucleotides read TGCGCCAGCAGCCAACAGGGGGAGTCCTACGAGCAGTACTTC.

The CDR3 bases are TGCAGCGTTGTCGAGGGCACTGACTATGGCTACACCTTC. It codes for CSVVEGTDYGYTF. The V and J genes are TRBV29-1 and TRBJ1-2; no clear D gene. CDR1 and CDR2 (germline): SQVTM, ANQGSEA. V gave up 4 bases and J gave up 3 bases, with 12 bases separating them. This CDR3 region has 13 residues.

The chain is built from TRBV7-2 and TRBJ2-7; weak D call: TRBD1 (5 bases). Germline CDR1 is SGHTA and CDR2 is FQGNSA. The CDR3 extends over 14 amino acids. With 4 bases removed from V and 6 bases from J, the gap between germline ends came to 16 bases. The CDR3 region is CASSSFKTAFEQYF. DNA of the CDR3: TGTGCCAGCAGCTCTTTCAAGACAGCATTCGAGCAGTACTTC.

This rearrangement joins TRBV7-3 to TRBJ2-5, with 8 positions matching TRBD2. V lost 3 bases to trimming and J lost 3 bases; unmatched junction nucleotides: 3. Germline loops: CDR1 SGHTA, CDR2 FQGTGA. This CDR3 has 14 residues. This CDR3 reads CASSFNGREETQYF. For the CDR3, the DNA is TGTGCCAGCAGCTTCAACGGGAGGGAAGAGACCCAGTACTTC.

This sequence joins TRBV25-1 and TRBJ2-5; no definite D call. The CDR3 is 16 residues long. V was trimmed by 5 bases and J by 2 bases, leaving 18 bases between them. Germline CDR1 MGHDK, CDR2 SYGVNS. CDR3 loop: CASSPPSVASQETQYF. CDR3 bases: TGTGCCAGCAGTCCTCCCTCGGTAGCATCTCAAGAGACCCAGTACTTC.

The chain recombines TRBV12-3 or TRBV12-4 with TRBJ2-7, with 7 bases aligning to TRBD1. The V segment lost 0 bases and the J segment 3 bases; nucleotides outside the gene matches: 2. The CDR3 sequence is 14 residues long. This CDR3 reads CASSLAGQNYEQYF. The CDR3 DNA sequence: TGTGCCAGCAGTTTAGCGGGACAGAACTACGAGCAGTACTTC.

This chain links TRBV27 with TRBJ2-7; D possibly corresponds to TRBD1 (6 bases). CDR1 is MNHEY, CDR2 SMNVEV, per germline (reference sequence). V was cut by 3 bases and J by 3 bases, with 9 bases left in between. The CDR3 runs to 13 residues. This chain's CDR3 is CASSFAGDYEQYF. The CDR3 coding sequence is TGTGCCAGCAGTTTCGCAGGGGACTACGAGCAGTACTTC.

The rearrangement uses TRBV29-1 and TRBJ1-1, with D possibly matching TRBD1 (5 bases). The CDR3 has 14 amino acids. Trimming took off 2 bases at V and 1 base at J, with 11 bases between the two ends. Looked up from germline, CDR1 is SQVTM and CDR2 is ANQGSEA. DNA for the CDR3: TGCAGCGTTGAAAAAAGACAGTCGAACACTGAAGCTTTCTTT. This codes for CSVEKRQSNTEAFF.

V usage is TRBV13 and J usage is TRBJ2-3; TRBD1 might be the D (6 bases). V lost 1 base and J 4 bases, leaving 15 bases between the germline ends. The CDR3 runs 16 residues. Germline assignment: CDR1 PRHDT and CDR2 FYEKMQ (reference sequence). CDR3 bases: TGTGCCAGCAGCTTAGCTGGTGGGGGCCGGGCAGATACGCAGTATTTT. This gives the protein CASSLAGGGRADTQYF.

This clonotype occurred many times. The gene calls are TRBV21-1 and TRBJ1-2; TRBD1 is the table's D call, not checked against the DNA. TRBV21-1 is described as a pseudogene. The CDR3 has 14 amino acids. The CDR3: CASSTRTGANGYTF. The CDR3 DNA sequence: TGTGCCAGCAGCACCCGAACAGGGGCGAACGGCTACACCTTC.

As DNA, the CDR3 is TGTGCCAGCAGTTACGGGACAGGGATGAGCTCCTACGAGCAGTACTTC. Translation gives CASSYGTGMSSYEQYF. The chain is built from TRBV6-2 or TRBV6-3 and TRBJ2-5; 9 nucleotides align to TRBD1. TRBJ2-7 matches the DNA end more closely, so the J call is doubtful. In germline, CDR1 is MNHEY, CDR2 SVGEGT. The CDR3 has 16 residues.

There are a few counts of this clonotype. The chain combines TRBV10-3 with TRBJ1-5; no clear D. This CDR3 is built from 13 residues. Deletions cut 3 bases from V and 2 bases from J, with 5 bases between. Germline CDR1 is ENHRY and CDR2 is SYGVKD. In DNA, the CDR3 is TGTGCCATCAGTGATGATGGCAATCAGCCCCAGCATTTT. It codes for CAISDDGNQPQHF.

This clonotype appeared once. V gene TRBV27 combines with J gene TRBJ1-5, with D perhaps TRBD1 (5 bases). The CDR3 sequence is 16 residues long. Germline-derived CDR1 and CDR2 are MNHEY and SMNVEV (reference sequence). V was pared by 3 bases and J by 4 bases, with 16 bases between. The CDR3 bases are TGTGCCAGCAGTTTTGTGGGAGGGGCGAGGAATCAGCCCCAGCATTTT. Translating gives CASSFVGGARNQPQHF.

The V call is TRBV18, the J call TRBJ2-6; a weak D match, TRBD1 (6 bases). Germline V gene lookup returns CDR1 KGHSH and CDR2 LQKENI. Trimming took off 6 bases at V and 0 bases at J, with 12 bases between the two ends. There are 16 residues in the CDR3. CDR3 region: CASSRDTPSGANVLTF. The CDR3 DNA sequence: TGTGCCAGCTCCCGGGACACTCCCTCTGGGGCCAACGTCCTGACTTTC. Supplemented by reference TRBV18 and TRBJ2-6, the full variable domain reads NAGVMQNPRHLVRRRGQEARLRCSPMKGHSHVYWYRQLPEEGLKFMVYLQKENIIDESGMPKERFSAEFPKEGPSILRIQQVVRGDSAAYFCASSRDTPSGANVLTFGAGSRLTVL.

V usage is TRBV7-2 and J usage is TRBJ2-7; either TRBD1 or TRBD2 may supply D (5 bases each). The CDR3 length is 13 residues. Germline CDR1 SGHTA, CDR2 FQGNSA. V lost 5 bases, J lost 6 bases, and 14 bases lay in between. The CDR3 spells CASSLRDGGEQYF. CDR3 sequence (DNA): TGTGCCAGCAGCCTGAGGGACGGAGGCGAGCAGTACTTC.

This clonotype appeared many times. This chain uses TRBV3-1 with TRBJ2-1, with D uncertain. CDR1 and CDR2 (germline): LGHDT, YNNKEL (reference sequence). The CDR3 has 13 residues. The V end lost 4 bases, the J end lost 0 bases, and 4 bases lay between the germline ends. The CDR3, as DNA: TGTGCCAGCAGCCGTTTCTCCTACAATGAGCAGTTCTTC. Amino acid sequence: CASSRFSYNEQFF.

This chain links TRBV7-8 with TRBJ2-1; D not certain. This CDR3 contains 13 residues. Germline V gives CDR1 SGHVS, CDR2 FQNEAQ. Trimming shortened V by 5 bases and J by 7 bases, and 12 bases separated the two germline ends. As DNA, the CDR3 is TGTGCCAGCAGCGCGAGAACCGGGAATGAGCAGTTCTTC. It specifies CASSARTGNEQFF.

This sequence joins TRBV7-9 and TRBJ1-2, with 7 bases fitting TRBD1. V trimming: 5 bases; J trimming: 6 bases; junction bases outside the gene matches: 3. The V gene's germline CDR1 is SEHNR and CDR2 FQNEAQ (reference sequence). This CDR3 is 12 amino acids long. CDR3 in DNA: TGTGCCAGCAGCGTCACAGGGGATGGCTACACCTTC. It translates to CASSVTGDGYTF.

V usage is TRBV28 and J usage is TRBJ2-3, with a tentative D call TRBD2 (6 bases). V gave up 4 bases and J gave up 7 bases, with 9 bases separating them. Germline CDR1 and CDR2: MDHEN and SYDVKM. The CDR3 length is 12 residues. The CDR3 region is CASSSLANTQYF. As DNA, the CDR3 is TGTGCCAGCAGTTCGCTAGCGAATACGCAGTATTTT.

The gene calls are TRBV29-1 and TRBJ2-5; D is unresolved. The CDR3 is made up of 14 amino acids. The germline V gene encodes CDR1 SQVTM and CDR2 ANQGSEA. Trimming pared 6 bases from V and 4 bases from J, leaving 18 bases between. The CDR3 loop is CSVSPGPGRETQYF. The DNA of the CDR3 is TGCAGCGTAAGCCCCGGCCCCGGCAGAGAGACCCAGTACTTC.

The CDR3 DNA reads TGTGCCAGCAGTCGGGGGGGGGATTTCAGACAGCGAAACTATGGCTACACCTTC. It yields the protein CASSRGGDFRQRNYGYTF. V usage is TRBV6-1 and J usage is TRBJ1-2, with D perhaps TRBD1 (5 bases). CDR3 size: 18 residues. Germline V gives CDR1 MNHNS, CDR2 SASEGT. Trimming shortened V by 5 bases and J by 2 bases, and 24 bases separated the two germline ends.

The chain employs TRBV3-1 and TRBJ1-5; the D is unclear. The CDR3 is 15 amino acids. CDR1 LGHDT and CDR2 YNNKEL come from the germline V gene (reference sequence). With 4 bases removed from V and 3 bases from J, the gap between germline ends came to 13 bases. This CDR3 reads CASSLSGIVNQPQHF. Written as DNA, the CDR3 is TGTGCCAGCAGCCTATCCGGGATCGTCAATCAGCCCCAGCATTTT.

This clonotype was recorded at least ten times. This rearrangement joins TRBV4-3 to TRBJ1-2, with TRBD1 as a possible D gene (6 bases). With 0 bases removed from V and 3 bases from J, the gap between germline ends came to 11 bases. This CDR3 region has 15 residues. Germline V gene sequence: CDR1 LGHNA, CDR2 YSLEER. CDR3 amino acids: CASSQDSGHHYGYTF. CDR3 sequence (DNA): TGCGCCAGCAGCCAAGATTCGGGACACCACTATGGCTACACCTTC.

The chain carries TRBV7-9 and TRBJ2-5; TRBD2 agrees at 7 bases. Germline CDR1 is SEHNR and CDR2 is FQNEAQ (reference sequence). The V gene end was trimmed by 4 bases and the J gene end by 11 bases; junction bases not matched to a gene: 13. The CDR3 spans 14 residues. CDR3 bases: TGTGCCAGCAGCTCACTGGAACTAGCGAGGGAGCAGTACTTC. This translates into CASSSLELAREQYF.

The chain uses TRBV5-1 and TRBJ2-1; D is perhaps TRBD2 (5 bases). CDR3 size: 19 residues. Trimming stripped 0 bases from V and 0 bases from J, with 19 bases between. Germline loops: CDR1 SGHRS, CDR2 YFSETQ. This chain's CDR3 is CASSLDFTRSHSSYNEQFF. Here the CDR3 DNA reads TGCGCCAGCAGCTTGGACTTTACTAGGAGCCATAGCTCCTACAATGAGCAGTTCTTC.

The chain couples TRBV4-3 to TRBJ2-3; 8 bases map to TRBD1. The CDR3 is made up of 17 amino acids. J was trimmed by 0 bases and V by 2 bases; bases with no gene match: 7. The germline CDR1 and CDR2 sequences are LGHNA and YSLEER. The CDR3 is CASSQLGQGSSTDTQYF. As DNA, the CDR3 is TGCGCCAGCAGCCAACTTGGACAGGGCTCTAGCACAGATACGCAGTATTTT.

This clonotype has more than one count but fewer than ten. This could be a read error, since a much larger clone is one nucleotide away. The chain employs TRBV7-2 and TRBJ2-5; 8 bases agree with TRBD2. This CDR3 has 14 amino acids. Germline V gene data show CDR1 as SGHTA and CDR2 as FQGNSA. V gave up 5 bases and J gave up 4 bases; unmatched junction bases: 6. The CDR3 spells CASSVGAGGETQYF. DNA for the CDR3: TGTGCCAGCAGCGTAGGCGCGGGAGGAGAGACCCAGTACTTC.

This clonotype has more than one count but fewer than ten. The V call is TRBV3-1, the J call TRBJ1-2; TRBD1 aligns across 9 bases. Germline trimming cut 4 bases from V and 4 bases from J; bases unmatched to any gene: 7. Germline V gene sequence: CDR1 LGHDT, CDR2 YNNKEL (reference sequence). This CDR3 is built from 15 residues. CDR3: CASSLGTGIGYGYTF. CDR3 nucleotides: TGTGCCAGCAGCCTCGGGACAGGGATCGGCTATGGCTACACCTTC. The full variable domain, completed using reference TRBV3-1 and TRBJ1-2, is DTAVSQTPKYLVTQMGNDKSIKCEQNLGHDTMYWYKQDSKKFLKIMFSYNNKELIINETVPNRFSPKSPDKAHLNLHINSLELGDSAVYFCASSLGTGIGYGYTFGSGTRLTVV.

V is TRBV3-1 and J is TRBJ1-3; 11 bases map to TRBD1. Per germline, CDR1 LGHDT and CDR2 YNNKEL (reference sequence). The CDR3 covers 15 residues. Trimming removed 3 bases from V and 7 bases from J; junction bases left unmatched: 5. The CDR3 bases are TGTGCCAGCAGCCAGACGGACAGGGGGCCTAACACCATATATTTT. Translating gives CASSQTDRGPNTIYF.

The V call is TRBV28, the J call TRBJ2-7, with TRBD1 identical over 9 bases. J lost 1 base, V lost 10 bases, and 8 bases had no gene match. Germline V gene sequence: CDR1 MDHEN, CDR2 SYDVKM. The CDR3 has 14 residues. CDR3 protein: CAIKSTGGSYEQYF. The CDR3 DNA reads as TGTGCCATCAAATCGACAGGGGGTTCCTACGAGCAGTACTTC.

This clonotype was seen a few times. CDR3 in amino acids: CASSFSDRGYGYTF. Here the CDR3 DNA reads TGTGCCAGCAGCTTCTCGGACAGGGGGTATGGCTACACCTTC. The rearrangement joins TRBV7-9 to TRBJ1-2; 10 bases agree with TRBD1. V shed 3 bases and J 5 bases; nucleotides not matched to a gene: 3. Germline V gene sequence: CDR1 SEHNR, CDR2 FQNEAQ (reference sequence). This CDR3 is built from 14 residues. The full variable domain, rest sourced from reference TRBV7-9 and TRBJ1-2, is DTGVSQNPRHKITKRGQNVTFRCDPISEHNRLYWYRQTLGQGPEFLTYFQNEAQLEKSRLLSDRFSAERPKGSFSTLEIQRTEQGDSAMYLCASSFSDRGYGYTFGSGTRLTVV.